The 28 T cell receptor beta chains below all came from one sample that was sequenced in a study of control samples from healthy donors and cancer patients. Generated by immunoSEQ multiplex PCR, the TCRdb table keeps only in-frame clones and is missing some. The repertoire holds some 120,000 clones, with roughly 84% as singletons. The sequencing input was blood. The receptors stem from a man between 45 and 60 years old in good health.

The V call is TRBV18, the J call TRBJ2-5; 11 positions match TRBD2. This CDR3 comprises 16 residues. Germline V gene data show CDR1 as KGHSH and CDR2 as LQKENI. V was pared by 0 bases and J by 2 bases, with 2 bases of the junction left unmatched. CDR3 sequence: CASSPPGLAGQETQYF. CDR3 sequence (DNA): TGTGCCAGCTCACCACCAGGACTAGCGGGTCAAGAGACCCAGTACTTC.

The V call is TRBV19, the J call TRBJ1-1; D is unclear. V was pared by 4 bases and J by 4 bases, with 16 bases between. This CDR3 is built from 15 residues. Germline CDR1 is LNHDA and CDR2 is SQIVND (reference sequence). This chain's CDR3 is CASSRRLTMGTEAFF. As DNA, the CDR3 is TGTGCCAGTAGTAGGAGGTTAACTATGGGCACTGAAGCTTTCTTT.

Sample share makes this clone medium-sized (0.01 to 0.1%). This chain uses TRBV5-4 with TRBJ2-1, with TRBD2 matching 8 bases. CDR3 length: 15 residues. Losses at the gene ends were 0 bases for V and 4 bases for J; bases not matched to a gene: 3. The germline V gene encodes CDR1 SGHNT and CDR2 YYREEE (reference sequence). The CDR3 region is CASSLGPGGYNEQFF. The CDR3, as DNA: TGTGCCAGCAGCTTGGGCCCGGGGGGGTACAATGAGCAGTTCTTC.

Only one count was recorded for this clone. The chain is built from TRBV29-1 and TRBJ2-7, with TRBD1 identical over 7 bases. The ends lost 4 bases at V and 2 bases at J; junction bases unmatched: 5. The CDR3 loop spans 13 amino acids. The germline CDR1 and CDR2 sequences are SQVTM and ANQGSEA. CDR3 amino acids: CSVGQGIPYEQYF. CDR3 in DNA: TGCAGCGTTGGACAGGGTATCCCCTACGAGCAGTACTTC.

The rearrangement links TRBV5-1 to TRBJ2-1; tentatively, D is TRBD2 (5 bases). This CDR3 has 14 residues. Germline loops: CDR1 SGHRS, CDR2 YFSETQ. Trimming removed 0 bases at V and 3 bases at J, with 7 bases between. The CDR3 loop reads CASSLGGSYNEQFF. As DNA, the CDR3 is TGCGCCAGCAGCTTGGGTGGGAGCTACAATGAGCAGTTCTTC.

The J gene is TRBJ1-5, the V gene TRBV5-5; the D is unclear. This CDR3 is built from 15 residues. The germline V gene has CDR1 SGHKS and CDR2 YYEKEE (reference sequence). Trimming shortened V by 2 bases and J by 4 bases, and 13 bases separated the two germline ends. The CDR3: CASSLTPVGNQPQHF. Here the CDR3 DNA reads TGTGCCAGCAGCTTAACCCCGGTCGGTAATCAGCCCCAGCATTTT.

The V and J genes are TRBV2 and TRBJ1-2; 7 bases are shared with TRBD1. This CDR3 is built from 13 residues. J was trimmed by 3 bases and V by 4 bases; bases with no gene match: 2. The germline V gene has CDR1 SNHLY and CDR2 FYNNEI. The CDR3 here is CASSGGTDYGYTF. The CDR3 DNA sequence: TGTGCCAGCAGTGGAGGGACAGACTATGGCTACACCTTC.

The chain joins TRBV28 to TRBJ2-3, with 14 bases fitting TRBD2. The germline V gene has CDR1 MDHEN and CDR2 SYDVKM. There are 16 residues in the CDR3. Trimming cost V 4 bases and J 1 base; bases outside gene matches: 1. CDR3 coding DNA: TGTGCCAGCAGTTCGGGACTAGCGGGGGGCACAGATACGCAGTATTTT. Its translation: CASSSGLAGGTDTQYF.

The J gene is TRBJ2-6, the V gene TRBV7-3, with D possibly matching TRBD1 (7 bases). CDR1 is SGHTA and CDR2 is FQGTGA in the germline V gene. V was clipped by 5 bases and J by 0 bases, with 14 bases between them. There are 17 residues in the CDR3. The CDR3 DNA sequence: TGTGCCAGCAGCGGGGGACAGACTAGCTCTGGGGCCAACGTCCTGACTTTC. Its protein is CASSGGQTSSGANVLTF.

The CDR3 DNA is TGTGCCAGCAGCTTGGGTTCCTGGCCTTTTACACAAGAGACCCAGTACTTC. It codes for CASSLGSWPFTQETQYF. The V gene is TRBV7-2, the J gene TRBJ2-5, with no clear D. CDR3 length: 17 residues. Trimming left V 3 bases short and J 2 bases short, with 19 bases between. CDR1 is SGHTA and CDR2 is FQGNSA in the germline V gene.

V usage is TRBV11-3 and J usage is TRBJ2-1; 9 bases align to TRBD1. This CDR3 is 16 amino acids long. Per the germline V gene, CDR1 is SGHNT and CDR2 is YENEEA. V shed 1 base and J 5 bases; nucleotides not matched to a gene: 6. The CDR3 bases are TGTGCCAGCAGCTTAGGAGGGACAGGGAGAGACAATGAGCAGTTCTTC. Translating it yields CASSLGGTGRDNEQFF. Variable domain in full (rest from reference TRBV11-3 and TRBJ2-1): EAGVVQSPRYKIIEKKQPVAFWCNPISGHNTLYWYLQNLGQGPELLIRYENEEAVDDSQLPKDRFSAERLKGVDSTLKIQPAELGDSAVYLCASSLGGTGRDNEQFFGPGTRLTVL.

This chain connects TRBV3-1 (or the pseudogene TRBV3-2) to TRBJ1-1; D is unresolved. This CDR3 comprises 15 residues. In germline, CDR1 is LGHDT, CDR2 YNNKEL (reference sequence). V was cut by 4 bases and J by 0 bases, with 12 bases left in between. The CDR3 DNA reads as TGTGCCAGCAGCCGATACGACGGAGTGAACACTGAAGCTTTCTTT. Its protein is CASSRYDGVNTEAFF.

The V gene is TRBV5-1, the J gene TRBJ2-1; D is undetermined. This CDR3 region has 15 residues. The V end was cut by 5 bases, the J end by 3 bases, with 15 bases between. The V gene's germline CDR1 is SGHRS and CDR2 YFSETQ. The DNA for the CDR3 is TGCGCCAGCAGTTCCGACATAGGTAGCTACAATGAGCAGTTCTTC. It codes for CASSSDIGSYNEQFF.

The V gene is TRBV6-1, the J gene TRBJ2-6; a weak D match, TRBD1 (6 bases). Germline V gene lookup returns CDR1 MNHNS and CDR2 SASEGT. CDR3 length: 20 residues. Trimming shortened V by 4 bases and J by 0 bases, and 22 bases separated the two germline ends. The CDR3 is CASSAQQGSVISSGANVLTF. The DNA for the CDR3 is TGTGCCAGCAGTGCCCAACAGGGTTCCGTTATCAGCTCTGGGGCCAACGTCCTGACTTTC.

The rearrangement uses TRBV27 and TRBJ1-6; no clear D gene. Trimming took 7 bases from V and 9 from J, leaving 10 bases between them. CDR1 is MNHEY, CDR2 SMNVEV, per germline (reference sequence). CDR3 length equals 12 residues. The CDR3 coding sequence is TGTGCCAGCAAAACGCTTATTTCACCCCTCCACTTT. The encoded protein is CASKTLISPLHF.

J is TRBJ2-1 and V is TRBV3-1 (or the pseudogene TRBV3-2); D may be TRBD1 or TRBD2 (6 bases each). Germline assignment: CDR1 LGHDT and CDR2 YNNKEL (reference sequence). The V gene lost 6 bases and the J gene lost 0 bases, with 9 bases spanning the gap. The CDR3 contains 14 residues. The CDR3 spells CASRGGSSYNEQFF. DNA for the CDR3: TGTGCCAGCAGAGGGGGGAGCTCCTACAATGAGCAGTTCTTC.

This clone was seen ten or more times. The rearrangement uses TRBV5-1 and TRBJ1-2; TRBD1 might be the D (5 bases). Germline V gives CDR1 SGHRS, CDR2 YFSETQ. V was trimmed by 1 base and J by 5 bases, leaving 12 bases between them. The CDR3 is 14 residues long. CDR3 residues: CASSLSQGEYGYTF. The CDR3 DNA reads as TGCGCCAGCAGCTTGTCCCAGGGAGAATATGGCTACACCTTC.

There are a few counts of this clone. The chain uses TRBV28 and TRBJ2-7, with TRBD1 matching over 8 bases. The CDR3 contains 19 residues. The J segment lost 0 bases and the V segment lost 1 base, leaving 14 bases of the junction unmatched. CDR1 is MDHEN and CDR2 is SYDVKM in the germline V gene. The CDR3 region is CASSLSIIRDRNPSYEQYF. DNA of the CDR3: TGTGCCAGCAGTTTATCCATCATCCGGGACAGGAATCCCTCCTACGAGCAGTACTTC.

J is TRBJ2-2 and V is TRBV28; weak D call: TRBD2 (5 bases). CDR3 length: 16 amino acids. V was cut by 2 bases and J by 5 bases, with 15 bases left in between. Per the germline V gene, CDR1 is MDHEN and CDR2 is SYDVKM. CDR3 DNA sequence: TGTGCCAGCAGTTTAAGAGCGATAGGGAGTACCGGGGAGCTGTTTTTT. It specifies CASSLRAIGSTGELFF.

The J gene is TRBJ2-7, the V gene TRBV15; 8 nucleotides align to TRBD2. The CDR3 loop spans 15 amino acids. Per the germline V gene, CDR1 is LNHNV and CDR2 is YYDKDF (reference sequence). With 5 bases clipped from V and 0 bases from J, the junction kept 6 bases outside the gene matches. CDR3 in amino acids: CATSSGGSISYEQYF. The CDR3 region has the DNA TGTGCCACCAGCTCGGGAGGGTCCATCTCCTACGAGCAGTACTTC.

This clone has only a few counts. The V gene is TRBV28, the J gene TRBJ1-5; 8 bases are shared with TRBD1. This CDR3 is 15 amino acids long. Germline trimming cut 6 bases from V and 5 bases from J; bases unmatched to any gene: 9. In germline, CDR1 is MDHEN, CDR2 SYDVKM. CDR3 in DNA: TGTGCCAGCAGCGCGACAGGGGTTTTAGATCAGCCCCAGCATTTT. Its protein is CASSATGVLDQPQHF.

This chain uses TRBV12-3 or TRBV12-4 with TRBJ2-5; D is uncertain. Trimming shortened V by 1 base and J by 7 bases, and 7 bases separated the two germline ends. The CDR3 covers 12 residues. CDR3 bases: TGTGCCAGCAGTTTAGACTTGGGGACCCAGTACTTC. Protein: CASSLDLGTQYF.

V gene TRBV28 combines with J gene TRBJ1-1; possible D gene TRBD1, 5 bases. The germline CDR1 and CDR2 sequences are MDHEN and SYDVKM. CDR3 length: 14 amino acids. Trimming pared 4 bases from V and 1 base from J, leaving 10 bases between. The CDR3 spells CASSSPQGNTEAFF. Here the CDR3 DNA reads TGTGCCAGCAGTTCTCCCCAGGGGAACACTGAAGCTTTCTTT.

The CDR3: CATSDGLGDTQYF. CDR3 DNA: TGTGCCACCAGTGATGGACTCGGAGATACGCAGTATTTT. The chain recombines TRBV24-1 with TRBJ2-3, with a weak D call TRBD2 (5 bases). Germline V gene data show CDR1 as KGHDR and CDR2 as SFDVKD. The CDR3 length is 13 residues. V was pared by 3 bases and J by 5 bases, with 8 bases between.

J is TRBJ2-5 and V is TRBV6-5, with 8 bases lining up with TRBD1. The CDR3 has 16 residues. Per the germline V gene, CDR1 is MNHEY and CDR2 is SVGAGI. V was clipped by 0 bases and J by 2 bases; unmatched bases: 5. This chain's CDR3 is CASSYSGRGQQETQYF. For the CDR3, the DNA is TGTGCCAGCAGTTACTCGGGCAGGGGGCAGCAAGAGACCCAGTACTTC.

This chain connects TRBV9 to TRBJ1-5; 7 bases fit TRBD1. J gave up 11 bases and V 0 bases, and 11 bases lay outside the gene matches. Germline V lookup: CDR1 SGDLS, CDR2 YYNGEE. The length of the CDR3 is 15 residues. The CDR3 region has the DNA TGTGCCAGCAGCGTAGGGGTCAGGGGGGTCAGGACCCAGCATTTT. It yields the protein CASSVGVRGVRTQHF.

J is TRBJ1-1 and V is TRBV20-1; perhaps TRBD1 as D (5 bases). Germline-derived CDR1 and CDR2 are DFQATT and SNEGSKA (reference sequence). Trimming pared 3 bases from V and 3 bases from J, leaving 8 bases between. The CDR3 totals 12 residues. CDR3 protein: CSASGGDTEAFF. The CDR3 DNA follows: TGCAGTGCTAGTGGGGGGGACACTGAAGCTTTCTTT.

The V and J genes are TRBV2 and TRBJ1-1, with D perhaps matching TRBD1 (6 bases). Germline V gene lookup returns CDR1 SNHLY and CDR2 FYNNEI. The CDR3 runs to 16 residues. The germline V and J ends were trimmed by 4 bases and 4 bases, with 19 bases remaining between them. DNA for the CDR3: TGTGCCAGCAGTGTATCCAGCAGGGGACGGGGCACTGAAGCTTTCTTT. Translated: CASSVSSRGRGTEAFF.